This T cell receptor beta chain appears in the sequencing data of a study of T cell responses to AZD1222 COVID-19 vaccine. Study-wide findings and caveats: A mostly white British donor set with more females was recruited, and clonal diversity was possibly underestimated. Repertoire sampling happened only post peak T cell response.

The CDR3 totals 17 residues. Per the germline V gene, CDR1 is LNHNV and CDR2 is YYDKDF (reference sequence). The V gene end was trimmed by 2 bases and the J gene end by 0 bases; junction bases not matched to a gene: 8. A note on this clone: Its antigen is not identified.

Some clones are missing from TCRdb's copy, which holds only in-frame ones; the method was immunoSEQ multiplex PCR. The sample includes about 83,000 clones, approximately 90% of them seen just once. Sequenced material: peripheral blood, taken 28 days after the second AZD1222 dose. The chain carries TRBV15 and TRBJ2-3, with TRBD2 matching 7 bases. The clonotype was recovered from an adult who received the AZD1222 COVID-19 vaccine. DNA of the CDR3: TGTGCCACCAGCAGAACCCTAAGCGGGGAAAGCACAGATACGCAGTATTTT. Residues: CATSRTLSGESTDTQYF.